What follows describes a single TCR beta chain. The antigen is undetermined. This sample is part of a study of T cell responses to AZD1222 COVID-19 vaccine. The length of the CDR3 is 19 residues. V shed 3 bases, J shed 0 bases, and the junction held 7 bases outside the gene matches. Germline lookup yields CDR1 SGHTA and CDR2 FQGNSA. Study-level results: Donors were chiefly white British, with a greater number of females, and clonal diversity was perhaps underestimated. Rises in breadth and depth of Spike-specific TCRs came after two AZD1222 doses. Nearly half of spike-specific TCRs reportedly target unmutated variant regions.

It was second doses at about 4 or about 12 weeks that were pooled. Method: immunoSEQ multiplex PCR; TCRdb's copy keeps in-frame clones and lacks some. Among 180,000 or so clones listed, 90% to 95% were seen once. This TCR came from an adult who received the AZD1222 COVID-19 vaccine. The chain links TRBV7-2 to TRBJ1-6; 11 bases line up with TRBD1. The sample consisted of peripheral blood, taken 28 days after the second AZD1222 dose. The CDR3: CASSFGQGAKSSYNSPLHF. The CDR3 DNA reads TGTGCCAGCAGCTTCGGACAGGGGGCGAAAAGCTCCTATAATTCACCCCTCCACTTT.